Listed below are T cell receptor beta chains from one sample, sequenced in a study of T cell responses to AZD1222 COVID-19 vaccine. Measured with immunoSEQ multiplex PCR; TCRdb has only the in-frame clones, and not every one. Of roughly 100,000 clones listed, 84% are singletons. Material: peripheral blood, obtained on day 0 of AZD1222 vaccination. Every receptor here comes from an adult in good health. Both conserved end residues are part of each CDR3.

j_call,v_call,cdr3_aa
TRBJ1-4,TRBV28,CASRAGQGALTNEKLFF
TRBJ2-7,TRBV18,CASSQDEPSILEEQYF
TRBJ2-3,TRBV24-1,CATSDAGRSTDTQYF
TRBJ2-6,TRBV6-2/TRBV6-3,CASSTRQGGANVLTF
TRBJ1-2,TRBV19,CASSIAGNGYTF
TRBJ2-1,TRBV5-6,CASSFELAVYNEQFF
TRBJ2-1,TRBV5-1,CASSLGGGSSYNEQFF
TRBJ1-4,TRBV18,CASSPLGGDEKLFF
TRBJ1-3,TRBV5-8,CASSRRAGNTIYF
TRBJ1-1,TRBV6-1,CASSEDSGGMNTEAFF
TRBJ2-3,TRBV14,CASSQDIPSGAPDTQYF
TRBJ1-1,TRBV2,CASRAQGVNTEAFF
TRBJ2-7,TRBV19,CASSMVLGRAVREQYF
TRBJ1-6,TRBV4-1,CASSQEGAYSPLHF
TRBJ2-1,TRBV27,CASSSVPTTPEQFF
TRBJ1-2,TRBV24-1,CATSDSGTDRNYGYTF
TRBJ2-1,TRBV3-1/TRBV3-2,CASSSSGPYNEQFF
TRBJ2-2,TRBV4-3,CASSQNWGRDTGELFF